This TCR beta chain was captured by sequencing in a study of memory CD4+ T cells and cytomegalovirus serostatus (dated by TCRdb to about 2019). A note on the overall study: A total of about 33 healthy Belgian adults, of whom 9 were CMV seropositive and approximately 24 were CMV seronegative, were included in the cohort. CD4+ memory TCRbeta repertoires of a Belgian cohort with known cytomegalovirus serostatus were sequenced in order to replicate a published TCR-based CMV serostatus classifier. The research as a whole found: Among the 160 or so previously reported CMV-associated TCRbeta sequences, 60 to 70 showed up in the CD4+ memory repertoires, with each one found in between one and five individuals. For predicting CMV serostatus, the median bootstrapped AUC was 0.95 using the original framework and 0.91 using a US-trained random forest. Only CD4+CD45RO+ memory cells were sequenced, in contrast to the original study, which included naive and memory CD4+ and CD8+ populations. The results were interpreted as suggesting that the CMV-associated TCR signature is largely present in the CD4+ memory repertoire. On the Belgian cohort, the classifier based on the original framework reached a median bootstrapped AUC of approximately 0.95, with a 95% CI of 0.76-1.00.

CDR1 and CDR2, per the germline V gene (reference sequence), are GTSNPN and SVGIG. Measured from the cysteine to the phenylalanine, the CDR3 is 12 residues long. Just the 36-base CDR3 DNA is kept, in frame starting at base 1. V is cut by 7 bases and J by 4 bases, and the space between the germline ends is 10 bases. A FACSAria II was used to sort memory CD4+ T cells, defined as single viable CD3+CD4+CD8-CD45RO+ cells. To determine CMV serostatus, a Roche Elecsys assay was used that detects serum IgG against CMV pp150, pp28, p38 and p52. Once the samples were thawed, total CD4+ T cells were enriched through positive selection using CD4 magnetic microbeads. The samples came from a different study that was designed specifically to examine the CD4+ T cell memory repertoire. Peripheral blood mononuclear cells were isolated and cryopreserved according to standard operating procedures, and serum was stored at -80 degrees C. CD3-PerCP (BW264/56), CD4-APC (RPA-T4), CD45RO-PE (UCHT1) and CD8-Pacific Orange (3B5) antibodies were used for staining, and non-viable cells were excluded with Sytox blue.

A word on this clone: Its antigen target is currently unknown. Base-call qualities are not available, and no considerably larger clone is one nucleotide away.

The Quick-DNA Microprep Kit was used to extract genomic DNA from the sorted cells. TCRbeta DNA was amplified with the immunoSEQ hsTCRbeta kit following the manufacturer's protocol. TCRbeta libraries were sequenced on an Illumina MiSeq instrument. As for the original processing: Following removal of out-of-frame sequences, approximately 2.1 million distinct TCRbeta sequences were retained, with an average of around 67,000 per individual. Each individual was scored according to the count of over 150 previously reported CMV-associated TCRbeta sequences and the total productive distinct TCRbeta count. A beta-binomial model was reimplemented in Python, and random forests from scikit-learn, run with default parameters, were trained on data from the US cohort. Classifier performance on the Belgian cohort was summarized as median AUC with percentile confidence intervals calculated over 10,000 bootstrap iterations. TCRdb re-hosts the immuneACCESS table, in-frame sequences only. Its copies lack some clones; in the studies checked, an unresolved V gene accounts for under half of them, and the cause for the rest is not known. The D gene and trimming were derived from the DNA, and the V and J assignments and clone size from that table. The sample table contains some 73,000 clones; only one count was recorded for roughly three quarters of them. The top ten clonotypes cover just over 2.5% of the sample.

Sequencing was performed on memory CD4+ T cells from blood. The chain is assembled from TRBV30 and TRBJ1-4; the D region possibly corresponds to TRBD1 (5 bases align). The sequence was collected from an adult in good health and CMV-seropositive. The CDR3 loop reads CASRQYNEKLFF. At the DNA level, the sequence is TGTGCCTCAAGACAGTATAATGAAAAACTGTTTTTT.